This TCR beta chain was documented in a study of cytomegalovirus exposure and HLA in healthy donors. Study-wide background: Findings of an earlier analysis included over 95 million unique TCR beta sequences from some 180 million T cells. Among the roughly 430 genotyped donors, more than 70% were placed in the Caucasian-associated ancestry cluster.

Details on this clone: Its specificity is not known.

PCR amplification relied on 60 Vbeta primers (plus 13 Jbeta primers). Assay: immunoSEQ multiplex PCR; the TCRdb copy retains only in-frame clones and omits some. The data contain over 95,000 clones, 65% to 80% of them seen just once; the ten biggest clones take up around 9.9%. Findings and caveats of the study: The productive fraction for most TCR beta V segments was about 90% or about 30% in an earlier analysis.

The germline gives CDR1 SGHRS, CDR2 YFSETQ. There are 15 residues in the CDR3. Trimming shortened V by 0 bases and J by 2 bases, and 9 bases separated the two germline ends. The sequenced material came from PBMCs. The chain joins TRBV5-1 to TRBJ1-3, with D perhaps TRBD1 (6 bases). The clonotype was recovered from a man in his forties in good health and CMV-seropositive. CDR3 loop: CASSLDRATGNTIYF. In DNA, the CDR3 is TGCGCCAGCAGCTTGGACAGGGCCACTGGAAACACCATATATTTT.